This T cell receptor (beta chain) was recovered during a study of blood T cells in healthy people across ages. This CDR3 contains 14 residues. V lost 4 bases, J lost 5 bases, and 12 bases lay in between. Germline V gives CDR1 LGHDT, CDR2 YNNKEL (reference sequence). General study points: Conclusively comparing naive with antigen-experienced cells was impossible with unsorted PBMCs.

Primers used in a second PCR of roughly 7 to 12 cycles were a sample-barcoded 5' primer and a J-beta primer mix. TCRdb ran MiXCR on the 5' RACE reads and lists one entry per CDR3 protein. The sample consists of some 890,000 distinct CDR3 sequences, 25% to 35% of them appearing once. This clonotype was counted at least ten times. Its target is not known. The same data also went into a second study, on T cells of mothers and their children. From that report: Sequencing returned over 10 million TCR beta CDR3 reads per mother and about 2.9 million per child.

What was sequenced was blood. The clonotype was recovered from a woman aged 40 to 49 in good health. This chain joins TRBV3-1 and TRBJ2-4; D uncertain. DNA of the CDR3: TGTGCCAGCAGCCCGAACCGCCAGGAAAACATTCAGTACTTC. It translates to CASSPNRQENIQYF.